This TCR beta chain was retrieved from a study of identical twins. Study-wide points: The conclusions drew on cross-sectional statistical analysis instead of tracking the same donors. Modelling approaches yielded underestimates of out-of-frame TCR alpha sharing between monozygotic twins. Weaker excess twin sharing was seen among beta out-of-frame sequences. Alpha sequences that were out-of-frame and twin-shared showed an excess of low generation probability.

This clonotype was counted a few times. The antigen remains undetermined. V lost 0 bases and J 5 bases, leaving 5 bases between the germline ends. Germline assignment: CDR1 DFQATT and CDR2 SNEGSKA (reference sequence). The CDR3 length is 12 residues. In TCRdb, the 5' RACE reads were re-called with MiXCR into one record per CDR3 protein. Of some 1,700,000 distinct CDR3 sequences in the sample, 25% to 35% were seen once. The sequence was obtained from a newborn girl in good health. This chain joins TRBV20-1 and TRBJ2-1, with unresolved D. The sample was cord blood. The CDR3 sequence: CSARDPNNEQFF. CDR3 bases: TGCAGTGCTAGAGATCCCAACAATGAGCAGTTCTTC.